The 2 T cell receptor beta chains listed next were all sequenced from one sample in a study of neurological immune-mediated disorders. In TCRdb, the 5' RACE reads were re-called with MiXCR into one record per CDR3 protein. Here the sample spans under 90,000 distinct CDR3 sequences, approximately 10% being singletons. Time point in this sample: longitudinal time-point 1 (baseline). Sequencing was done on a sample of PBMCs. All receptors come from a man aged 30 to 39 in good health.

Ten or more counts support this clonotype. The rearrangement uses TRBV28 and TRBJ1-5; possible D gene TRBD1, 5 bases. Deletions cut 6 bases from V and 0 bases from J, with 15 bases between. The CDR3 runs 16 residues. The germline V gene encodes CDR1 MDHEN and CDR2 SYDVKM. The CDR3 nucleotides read TGTGCCAGCAGAAAAGGGACGGTAAATAGCAATCAGCCCCAGCATTTT. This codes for CASRKGTVNSNQPQHF.

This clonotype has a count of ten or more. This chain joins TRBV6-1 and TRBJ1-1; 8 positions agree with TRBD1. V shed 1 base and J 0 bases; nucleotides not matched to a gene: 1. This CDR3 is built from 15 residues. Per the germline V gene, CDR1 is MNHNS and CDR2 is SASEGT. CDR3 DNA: TGTGCCAGCAGTGAAGGACAGGGGTTGAACACTGAAGCTTTCTTT. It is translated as CASSEGQGLNTEAFF.